The entry below describes one TCR beta chain. Its specificity is unknown. Some clones are missing from TCRdb's copy, which holds only in-frame ones; the method was immunoSEQ multiplex PCR. Seen here are about 99,000 clones, approximately 94% observed once, and the top ten hold roughly 2%. This CDR3 has 16 amino acids. Between the trimmed V and J ends, which lost 0 bases and 2 bases, there was a span of 11 bases. Germline loops: CDR1 LGHNA, CDR2 YSLEER. This specimen comes from a study of OX40 agonist ivuxolimab in advanced cancers. As for the study in general: While on treatment, patients had intravenous ivuxolimab at 0.01 to 10 mg/kg every 2 weeks. Under the entry rules, prior anti-PD-1, anti-PD-L1 or anti-CTLA-4 therapy was allowed, and approximately 36% had some. Study-wide results and caveats: Low normalized T-cell clonal expansion also characterized some of the nonresponders.

The chain couples TRBV4-3 to TRBJ1-5; possible D gene TRBD1, 6 bases. This clonotype was obtained from an adult with an advanced solid tumor such as melanoma, head and neck, liver or kidney cancer. The source was CD4+ or CD8+ T cells sorted from blood, collected in a trial of the OX40 agonist ivuxolimab. DNA for the CDR3: TGCGCCAGCAGCCAAGATCGGGGGGCTGGCAATCAGCCCCAGCATTTT. It specifies CASSQDRGAGNQPQHF.